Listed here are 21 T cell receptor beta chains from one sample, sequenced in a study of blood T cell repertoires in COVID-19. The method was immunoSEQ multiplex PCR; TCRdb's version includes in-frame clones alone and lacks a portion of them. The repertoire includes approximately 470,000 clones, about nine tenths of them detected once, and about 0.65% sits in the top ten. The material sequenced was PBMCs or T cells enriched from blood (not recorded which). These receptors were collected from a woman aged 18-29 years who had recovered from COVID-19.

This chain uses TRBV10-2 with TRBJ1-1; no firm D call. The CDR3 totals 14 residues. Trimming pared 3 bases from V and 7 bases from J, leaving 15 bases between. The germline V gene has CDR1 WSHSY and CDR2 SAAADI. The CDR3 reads CASSERGDGFEAFF. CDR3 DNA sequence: TGCGCCAGCAGTGAAAGAGGAGATGGCTTTGAAGCTTTCTTT.

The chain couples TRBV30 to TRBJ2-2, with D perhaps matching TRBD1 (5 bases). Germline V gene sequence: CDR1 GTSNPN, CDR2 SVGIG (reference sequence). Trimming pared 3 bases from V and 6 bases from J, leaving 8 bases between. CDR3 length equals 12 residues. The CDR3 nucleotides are TGTGCCTGGAGCGGACAAGCCGGGGAGCTGTTTTTT. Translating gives CAWSGQAGELFF.

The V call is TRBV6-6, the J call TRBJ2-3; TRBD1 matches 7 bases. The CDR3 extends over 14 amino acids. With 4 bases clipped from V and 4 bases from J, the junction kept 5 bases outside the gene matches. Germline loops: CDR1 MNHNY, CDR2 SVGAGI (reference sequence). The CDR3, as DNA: TGTGCCAGCAGTTGGGACAGAAAGGCAGATACGCAGTATTTT. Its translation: CASSWDRKADTQYF.

Here the CDR3 DNA reads TGTGCCAGCTCACCTCGAGATAGCTCCTACAATGAGCAGTTCTTC. As protein: CASSPRDSSYNEQFF. The V gene is TRBV18, the J gene TRBJ2-1; D not resolved. The germline CDR1 and CDR2 sequences are KGHSH and LQKENI. CDR3 length: 15 amino acids. V gave up 3 bases and J gave up 0 bases, with 9 bases separating them.

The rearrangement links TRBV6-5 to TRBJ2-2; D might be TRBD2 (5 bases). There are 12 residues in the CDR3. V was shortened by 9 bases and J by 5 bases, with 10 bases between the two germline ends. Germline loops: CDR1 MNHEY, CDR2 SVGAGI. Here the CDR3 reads CASLTSTGELFF. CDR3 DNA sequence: TGTGCCAGTCTAACTAGTACCGGGGAGCTGTTTTTT.

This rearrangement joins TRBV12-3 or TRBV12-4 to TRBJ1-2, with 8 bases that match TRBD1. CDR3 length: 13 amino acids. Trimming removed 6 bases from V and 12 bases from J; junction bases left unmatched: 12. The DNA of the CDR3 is TGTGCCAGCAGCACCAGTGGACAGGGCCTTAACACCTTC. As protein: CASSTSGQGLNTF.

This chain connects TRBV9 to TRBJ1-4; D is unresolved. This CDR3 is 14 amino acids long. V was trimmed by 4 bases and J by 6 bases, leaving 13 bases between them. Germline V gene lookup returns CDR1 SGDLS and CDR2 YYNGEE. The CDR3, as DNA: TGTGCCAGCAGCCCACCCAGCGAGGATGAAAAACTGTTTTTT. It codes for CASSPPSEDEKLFF.

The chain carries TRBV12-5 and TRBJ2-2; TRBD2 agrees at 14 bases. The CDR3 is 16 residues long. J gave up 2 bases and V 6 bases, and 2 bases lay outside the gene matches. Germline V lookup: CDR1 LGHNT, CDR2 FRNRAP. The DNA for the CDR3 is TGTGCTAGTGGGACTAGCGGGGGGGAAAACACCGGGGAGCTGTTTTTT. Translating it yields CASGTSGGENTGELFF.

CDR3 sequence: CASSPDSSNTEAFF. CDR3 sequence (DNA): TGTGCCAGCAGCCCAGACAGTTCGAACACTGAAGCTTTCTTT. V and J are TRBV3-1 (or the pseudogene TRBV3-2) and TRBJ1-1, with D possibly being TRBD1 (5 bases). V was trimmed by 4 bases and J by 1 base, leaving 10 bases between them. The CDR3 sequence is 14 residues long. The germline CDR1 and CDR2 sequences are LGHDT and YNNKEL (reference sequence).

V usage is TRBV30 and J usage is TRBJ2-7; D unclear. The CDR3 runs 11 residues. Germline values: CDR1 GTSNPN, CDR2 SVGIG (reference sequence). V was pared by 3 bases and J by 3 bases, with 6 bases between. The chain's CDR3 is CAWSPRYEQYF. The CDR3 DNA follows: TGTGCCTGGAGCCCCCGCTACGAGCAGTACTTC.

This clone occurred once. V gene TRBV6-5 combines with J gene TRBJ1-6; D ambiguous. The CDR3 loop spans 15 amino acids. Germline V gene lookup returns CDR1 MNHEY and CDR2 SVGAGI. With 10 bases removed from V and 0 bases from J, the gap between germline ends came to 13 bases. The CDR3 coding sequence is TGTGCCATCCCACAGAAAAACTCCTATAATTCACCCCTCCACTTT. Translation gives CAIPQKNSYNSPLHF.

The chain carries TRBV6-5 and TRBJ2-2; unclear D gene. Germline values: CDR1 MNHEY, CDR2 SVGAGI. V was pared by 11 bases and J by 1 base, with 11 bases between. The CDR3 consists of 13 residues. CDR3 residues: CAVEVGNTGELFF. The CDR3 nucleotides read TGTGCCGTAGAGGTAGGGAACACCGGGGAGCTGTTTTTT.

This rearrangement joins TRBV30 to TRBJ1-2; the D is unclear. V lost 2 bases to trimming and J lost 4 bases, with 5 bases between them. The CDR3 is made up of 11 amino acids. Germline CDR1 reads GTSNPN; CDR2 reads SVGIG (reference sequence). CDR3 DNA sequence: TGTGCCTGGAGTTCTTCCTATGGCTACACCTTC. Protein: CAWSSSYGYTF.

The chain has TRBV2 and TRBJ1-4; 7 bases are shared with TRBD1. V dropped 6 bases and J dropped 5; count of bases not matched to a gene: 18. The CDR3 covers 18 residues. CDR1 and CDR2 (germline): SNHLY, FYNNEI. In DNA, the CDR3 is TGTGCCAGCAGCGATTACTCCCTTTTGGACAGGAAAAATGAAAAACTGTTTTTT. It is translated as CASSDYSLLDRKNEKLFF.

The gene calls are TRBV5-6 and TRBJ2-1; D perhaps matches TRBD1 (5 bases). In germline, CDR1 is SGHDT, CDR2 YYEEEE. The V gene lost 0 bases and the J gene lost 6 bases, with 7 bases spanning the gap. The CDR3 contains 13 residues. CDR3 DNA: TGTGCCAGCAGCTTGGGACAGATCAATGAGCAGTTCTTC. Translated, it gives CASSLGQINEQFF.

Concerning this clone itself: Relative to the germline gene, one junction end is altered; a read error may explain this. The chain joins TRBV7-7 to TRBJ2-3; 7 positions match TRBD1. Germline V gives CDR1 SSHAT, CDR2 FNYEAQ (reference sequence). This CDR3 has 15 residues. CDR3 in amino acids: CASTAGTDSTDTQYF. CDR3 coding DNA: TGTGCTAGCACCGCCGGGACAGATAGCACAGATACGCAGTATTTT.

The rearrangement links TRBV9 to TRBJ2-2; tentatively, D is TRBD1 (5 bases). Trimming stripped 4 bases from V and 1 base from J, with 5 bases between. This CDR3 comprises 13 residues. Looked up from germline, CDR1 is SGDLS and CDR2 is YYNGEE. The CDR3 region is CASSRGNTGELFF. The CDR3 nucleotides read TGTGCCAGCAGCAGGGGGAACACCGGGGAGCTGTTTTTT.

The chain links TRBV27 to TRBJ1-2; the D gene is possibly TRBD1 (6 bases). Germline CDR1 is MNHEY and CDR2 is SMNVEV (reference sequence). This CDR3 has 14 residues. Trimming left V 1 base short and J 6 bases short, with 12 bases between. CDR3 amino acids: CASSLYGTMNGYTF. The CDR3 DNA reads TGTGCCAGCAGTTTATATGGGACAATGAATGGCTACACCTTC.

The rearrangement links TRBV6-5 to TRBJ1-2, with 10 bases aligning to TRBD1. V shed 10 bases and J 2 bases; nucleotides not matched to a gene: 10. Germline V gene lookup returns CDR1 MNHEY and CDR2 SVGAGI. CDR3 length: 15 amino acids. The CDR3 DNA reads TGTGCCACTTTATTCCGGACAGGGGGAAACTATGGCTACACCTTC. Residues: CATLFRTGGNYGYTF.

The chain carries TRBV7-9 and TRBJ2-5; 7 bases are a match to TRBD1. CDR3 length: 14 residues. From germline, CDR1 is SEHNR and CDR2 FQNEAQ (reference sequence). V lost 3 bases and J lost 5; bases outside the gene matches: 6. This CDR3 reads CASSFPRGPETQYF. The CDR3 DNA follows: TGTGCCAGCAGCTTCCCGAGGGGGCCCGAGACCCAGTACTTC. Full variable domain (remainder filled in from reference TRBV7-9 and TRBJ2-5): DTGVSQNPRHKITKRGQNVTFRCDPISEHNRLYWYRQTLGQGPEFLTYFQNEAQLEKSRLLSDRFSAERPKGSFSTLEIQRTEQGDSAMYLCASSFPRGPETQYFGPGTRLLVL.

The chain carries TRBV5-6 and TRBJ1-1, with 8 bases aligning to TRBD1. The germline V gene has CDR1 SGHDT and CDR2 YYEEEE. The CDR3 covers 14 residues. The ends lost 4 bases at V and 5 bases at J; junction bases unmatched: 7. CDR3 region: CASSPTGAGTEAFF. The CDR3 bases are TGTGCCAGCAGCCCGACAGGGGCGGGGACTGAAGCTTTCTTT.